The rows below give T cell receptor beta chains drawn from one sample of a study of blood T cell repertoires in COVID-19. Data came from immunoSEQ multiplex PCR; TCRdb stores just in-frame clones and leaves some out. The sample carries a few hundred thousand clones, roughly nine tenths recorded once. The source material was peripheral blood. These receptors were collected from a man younger than 35 with active or convalescent COVID-19. CDR3s include the opening cysteine and the closing phenylalanine or tryptophan. Fields, in order: clone size, D gene, J gene, V gene, CDR3 length, CDR3 protein, CDR3 DNA. The D gene is left open where the match is weak. Only some rows state a clone size, as once, few, many or a class for expanded clones.

>-|-|TRBJ1-1|TRBV29-1|13
CSVVVDEGTEAFF
TGCAGCGTTGTAGTGGATGAGGGCACTGAAGCTTTCTTT
>-|TRBD2|TRBJ2-7|TRBV28|14
CASSPGGSNYEQYF
TGTGCCAGCAGTCCGGGGGGGTCGAACTACGAGCAGTACTTC
>-|TRBD2|TRBJ2-1|TRBV10-2|16
CASSRSAGGSYNEQFF
TGCGCCAGCAGTCGGTCAGCGGGGGGCTCCTACAATGAGCAGTTCTTC
>-|-|TRBJ2-7|TRBV19|14
CASSAGAEVYEQYF
TGTGCCAGTAGCGCAGGGGCTGAGGTCTACGAGCAGTACTTC
>-|-|TRBJ2-5|TRBV5-1|15
CASSLGAGSGETQYF
TGCGCCAGCAGCTTGGGTGCCGGGAGTGGTGAGACCCAGTACTTC
>-|-|TRBJ1-6|TRBV5-4|15
CASSWGGVSNSPLHF
TGTGCCAGCAGCTGGGGGGGGGTCTCCAATTCACCCCTCCACTTT
>-|TRBD2|TRBJ2-1|TRBV9|15
CASSGTSGPYNEQFF
TGTGCCAGCAGCGGGACTAGCGGACCATACAATGAGCAGTTCTTC
>-|-|TRBJ1-2|TRBV9|20
CASSVVRGRGNPGPNYGYTF
TGTGCCAGCAGCGTAGTACGAGGGCGGGGTAATCCGGGACCCAACTATGGCTACACCTTC
>-|TRBD1|TRBJ1-2|TRBV6-1|17
CASSEYFGDRGNYGYTF
TGTGCCAGCAGTGAATATTTTGGGGACAGAGGTAACTATGGCTACACCTTC
>-|-|TRBJ1-2|TRBV27|15
CASSYALGQLYGYTF
TGTGCCAGCAGTTATGCCCTCGGACAGCTTTATGGCTACACCTTC
>-|-|TRBJ2-7|TRBV4-3|13
CASSQTRWYEQYF
TGCGCCAGCAGCCAAACCAGGTGGTACGAGCAGTACTTC
>-|TRBD2|TRBJ2-5|TRBV3-1/TRBV3-2|12
CATTGAGETQYF
TGTGCCACCACGGGAGCGGGGGAGACCCAGTACTTC
>-|-|TRBJ1-4|TRBV2|12
CASSDRGDKLFF
TGTGCCAGCAGTGACAGGGGAGATAAACTGTTTTTT
>-|-|TRBJ1-1|TRBV10-3|15
CAISEKDRMNTEAFF
TGTGCCATCAGTGAGAAGGACAGAATGAACACTGAAGCTTTCTTT
>-|TRBD2|TRBJ2-1|TRBV6-1|18
CASSGRSSGGWSYNEQFF
TGTGCCAGCAGTGGCCGCTCTAGCGGGGGATGGTCCTACAATGAGCAGTTCTTC
>-|-|TRBJ2-3|TRBV27|13
CASSLSRADTQYF
TGTGCCAGCAGTTTATCGCGCGCAGATACGCAGTATTTT
>-|TRBD1|TRBJ1-6|TRBV27|15
CASSARGRGNSPLHF
TGTGCCAGCAGCGCCAGGGGGCGCGGTAATTCACCCCTCCACTTT
>-|-|TRBJ2-7|TRBV15|16
CATSRDRTDFSYEQYF
TGTGCCACCAGCAGGGATCGGACGGACTTCTCCTACGAGCAGTACTTC
>few|-|TRBJ1-5|TRBV3-1/TRBV3-2|18
CASSQQGLSKYSNQPQHF
TGTGCCAGCAGCCAGCAGGGGCTTTCCAAATATAGCAATCAGCCCCAGCATTTT
>-|-|TRBJ2-7|TRBV28|15
CASSRRGSTSYEQYF
TGTGCCAGCAGCCGCAGGGGCTCTACTTCCTACGAGCAGTACTTC
>-|-|TRBJ2-3|TRBV4-1|16
CASSLGLAGRGDTQYF
TGCGCCAGCAGCCTCGGCTTGGCGGGGAGGGGGGATACGCAGTATTTT
>-|-|TRBJ1-5|TRBV7-9|14
CASSPGASNQPQHF
TGTGCCAGCAGCCCAGGGGCGAGCAATCAGCCCCAGCATTTT
>once|-|TRBJ2-4|TRBV5-8|16
CASSLADSKAKNIQYF
TGTGCCAGCAGCTTGGCCGACAGCAAGGCCAAAAACATTCAGTACTTC
>-|-|TRBJ1-2|TRBV29-1|19
CSVEDLIESTVTGNYGYTF
TGCAGCGTTGAAGATCTCATTGAATCGACGGTTACAGGGAACTATGGCTACACCTTC
>-|-|TRBJ1-5|TRBV28|14
CASTTDYRSQPQHF
TGTGCCAGCACCACGGACTATCGGAGTCAGCCCCAGCATTTT
>-|TRBD2|TRBJ2-1|TRBV10-3|17
CAISETGTSGRASEQFF
TGTGCCATCAGTGAAACCGGGACTAGCGGGAGGGCCAGTGAGCAGTTCTTC
>-|-|TRBJ2-1|TRBV5-1|13
CASSSDRGNEQFF
TGCGCCAGCAGCTCCGATAGGGGGAATGAGCAGTTCTTC
>-|-|TRBJ1-1|TRBV7-8|15
CASSLQGFGHTEAFF
TGTGCCAGCAGCTTACAGGGATTCGGTCACACTGAAGCTTTCTTT
>-|TRBD1|TRBJ2-1|TRBV28|13
CASSKTGGYEQFF
TGTGCCAGCAGTAAGACAGGGGGCTATGAGCAGTTCTTC
>-|-|TRBJ2-1|TRBV25-1|18
CASSEIPGLSPLYNEQFF
TGTGCCAGCAGTGAGATTCCGGGACTCTCTCCGCTCTACAATGAGCAGTTCTTC
>-|-|TRBJ1-5|TRBV11-2|15
CASSLGRTDNQPQHF
TGTGCCAGCAGCTTAGGGCGGACAGACAATCAGCCCCAGCATTTT
>-|TRBD2|TRBJ2-3|TRBV7-8|15
CASSFPGGPEDTQYF
TGTGCCAGCAGCTTTCCGGGGGGGCCCGAAGATACGCAGTATTTT
>-|TRBD2|TRBJ2-1|TRBV11-2|15
CASRTSGALGNEQFF
TGTGCCAGCAGAACGAGCGGGGCCCTGGGCAATGAGCAGTTCTTC
>-|TRBD2|TRBJ2-7|TRBV11-2|14
CASQGERGGYEQYF
TGTGCCAGCCAGGGGGAGCGGGGGGGCTACGAGCAGTACTTC
>-|TRBD2|TRBJ2-7|TRBV2|16
CASITPGLAGRDEQYF
TGTGCCAGCATCACTCCCGGACTAGCGGGAAGGGACGAGCAGTACTTC
>many|TRBD2|TRBJ2-7|TRBV2|15
CASRVTSAPSYEQYF
TGTGCCAGCAGGGTTACTAGCGCACCCTCCTACGAGCAGTACTTC
>-|-|TRBJ1-5|TRBV23-1|13
CASRSRGNQPQHF
TGCGCCAGCAGATCTAGGGGAAATCAGCCCCAGCATTTT